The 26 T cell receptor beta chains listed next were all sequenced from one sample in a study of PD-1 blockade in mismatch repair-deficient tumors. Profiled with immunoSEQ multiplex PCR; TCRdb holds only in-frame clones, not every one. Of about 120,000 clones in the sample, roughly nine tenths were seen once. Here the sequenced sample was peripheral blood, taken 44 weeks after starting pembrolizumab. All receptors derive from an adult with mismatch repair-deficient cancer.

CDR3 coding DNA: TGTGCCAGCAGCTCTCGGGACAGGGGTTGGTTTGGCTACACCTTC. Protein product: CASSSRDRGWFGYTF. The chain joins TRBV7-8 to TRBJ1-2, with 10 positions matching TRBD1. This CDR3 comprises 15 residues. Trimming took 4 bases from V and 7 from J; bases not matched to a gene: 9. CDR1 and CDR2 from the germline V gene are SGHVS and FQNEAQ. The full variable domain, in which reference TRBV7-8 and TRBJ1-2 provide the parts outside the CDR3, is GAGVSQSPRYKVAKRGQDVALRCDPISGHVSLFWYQQALGQGPEFLTYFQNEAQLDKSGLPSDRFFAERPEGSVSTLKIQRTQQEDSAVYLCASSSRDRGWFGYTFGSGTRLTVV.

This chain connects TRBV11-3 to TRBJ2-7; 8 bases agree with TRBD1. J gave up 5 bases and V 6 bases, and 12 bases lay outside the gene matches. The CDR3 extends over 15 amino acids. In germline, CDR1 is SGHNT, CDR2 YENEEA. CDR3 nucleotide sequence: TGTGCCAGCAGTTCAAGTAGACAGGGGTTCCACGAGCAGTACTTC. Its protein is CASSSSRQGFHEQYF.

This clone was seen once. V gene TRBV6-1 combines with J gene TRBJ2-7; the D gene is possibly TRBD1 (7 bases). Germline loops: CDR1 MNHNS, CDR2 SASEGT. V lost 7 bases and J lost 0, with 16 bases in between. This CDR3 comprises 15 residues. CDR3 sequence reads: CASKEGALSSYEQYF. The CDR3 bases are TGTGCCAGCAAGGAGGGGGCCTTGAGCTCCTACGAGCAGTACTTC.

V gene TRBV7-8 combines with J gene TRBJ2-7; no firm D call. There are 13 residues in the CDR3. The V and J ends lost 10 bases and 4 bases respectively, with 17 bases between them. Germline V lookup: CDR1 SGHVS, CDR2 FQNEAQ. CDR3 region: CATGVSLSYEQYF. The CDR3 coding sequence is TGTGCCACTGGGGTCAGCCTTAGTTACGAGCAGTACTTC.

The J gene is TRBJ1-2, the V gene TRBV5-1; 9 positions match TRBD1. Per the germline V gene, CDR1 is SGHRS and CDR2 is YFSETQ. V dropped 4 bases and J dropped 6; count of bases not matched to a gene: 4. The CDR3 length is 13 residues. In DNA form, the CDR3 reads TGCGCCAGCAGCGCGGGACAGGGCAATGGCTACACCTTC. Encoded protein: CASSAGQGNGYTF. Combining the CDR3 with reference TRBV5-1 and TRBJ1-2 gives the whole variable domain KAGVTQTPRYLIKTRGQQVTLSCSPISGHRSVSWYQQTPGQGLQFLFEYFSETQRNKGNFPGRFSGRQFSNSRSEMNVSTLELGDSALYLCASSAGQGNGYTFGSGTRLTVV.

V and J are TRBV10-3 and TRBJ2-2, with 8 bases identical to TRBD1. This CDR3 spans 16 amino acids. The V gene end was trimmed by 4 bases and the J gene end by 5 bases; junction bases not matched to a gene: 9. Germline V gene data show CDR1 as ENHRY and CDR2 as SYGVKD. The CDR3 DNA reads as TGTGCCATCAGTGGCACGCGGACAGGGAGGACCGGGGAGCTGTTTTTT. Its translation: CAISGTRTGRTGELFF.

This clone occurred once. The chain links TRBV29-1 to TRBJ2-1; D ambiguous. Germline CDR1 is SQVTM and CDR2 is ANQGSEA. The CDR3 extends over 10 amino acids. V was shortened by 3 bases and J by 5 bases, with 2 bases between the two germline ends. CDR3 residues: CSVEHNEQFF. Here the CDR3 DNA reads TGCAGCGTTGAGCACAATGAGCAGTTCTTC.

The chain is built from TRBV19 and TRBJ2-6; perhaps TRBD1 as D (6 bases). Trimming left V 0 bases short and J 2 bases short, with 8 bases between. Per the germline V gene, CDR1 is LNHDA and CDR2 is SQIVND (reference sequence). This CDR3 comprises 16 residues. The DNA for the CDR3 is TGTGCCAGTAGTATAGATCAGGGGACTGGGGCCAACGTCCTGACTTTC. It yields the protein CASSIDQGTGANVLTF. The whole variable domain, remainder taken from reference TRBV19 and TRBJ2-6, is DGGITQSPKYLFRKEGQNVTLSCEQNLNHDAMYWYRQDPGQGLRLIYYSQIVNDFQKGDIAEGYSVSREKKESFPLTVTSAQKNPTAFYLCASSIDQGTGANVLTFGAGSRLTVL.

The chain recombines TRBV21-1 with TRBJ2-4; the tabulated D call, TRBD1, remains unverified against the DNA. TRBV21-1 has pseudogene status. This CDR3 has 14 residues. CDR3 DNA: TGTGCCAGCAGTCGAGACAGGGGGAAAAACATTCAGTACTTC. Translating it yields CASSRDRGKNIQYF.

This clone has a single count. This CDR3 reads CSVVTGTGDYEQYF. The CDR3 DNA reads TGCAGCGTTGTTACCGGGACAGGGGACTACGAGCAGTACTTC. The chain uses TRBV29-1 and TRBJ2-7, with 10 bases aligning to TRBD1. This CDR3 spans 14 amino acids. V was clipped by 4 bases and J by 3 bases; unmatched bases: 6. CDR1 is SQVTM, CDR2 ANQGSEA, per germline.

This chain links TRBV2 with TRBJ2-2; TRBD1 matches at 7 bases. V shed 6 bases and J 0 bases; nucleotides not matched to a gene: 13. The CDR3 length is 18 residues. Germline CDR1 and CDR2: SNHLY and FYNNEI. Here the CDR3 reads CASSGVYVGQTNTGELFF. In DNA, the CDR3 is TGTGCCAGCAGCGGGGTTTATGTGGGACAGACGAACACCGGGGAGCTGTTTTTT.

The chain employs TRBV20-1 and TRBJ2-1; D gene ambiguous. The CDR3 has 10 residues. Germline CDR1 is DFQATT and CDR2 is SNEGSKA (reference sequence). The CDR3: CSVGWNEQFF. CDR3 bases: TGCAGCGTTGGGTGGAATGAGCAGTTCTTC.

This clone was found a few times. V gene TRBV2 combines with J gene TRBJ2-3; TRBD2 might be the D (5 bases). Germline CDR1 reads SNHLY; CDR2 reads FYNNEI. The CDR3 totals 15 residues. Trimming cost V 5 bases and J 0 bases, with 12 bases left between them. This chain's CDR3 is CASSTAEASTDTQYF. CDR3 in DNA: TGTGCCAGCAGTACGGCGGAGGCTAGCACAGATACGCAGTATTTT.

CDR3 loop: CASSEGTFTLINEQFF. The DNA for the CDR3 is TGCGCCAGCAGTGAGGGGACATTTACGTTGATAAATGAGCAGTTCTTC. The chain couples TRBV10-2 to TRBJ2-1, with D possibly TRBD1 on 6 matching bases. There are 16 residues in the CDR3. Germline CDR1 is WSHSY and CDR2 is SAAADI. Trimming removed 2 bases from V and 7 bases from J, with 18 bases in between.

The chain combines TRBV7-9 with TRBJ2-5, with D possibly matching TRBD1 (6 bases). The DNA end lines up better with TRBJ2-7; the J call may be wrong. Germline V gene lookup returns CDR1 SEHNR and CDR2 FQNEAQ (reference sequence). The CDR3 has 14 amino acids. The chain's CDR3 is CASSEGQSGGEQYF. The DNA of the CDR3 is TGTGCCAGCAGCGAAGGACAGAGCGGTGGCGAGCAGTACTTC.

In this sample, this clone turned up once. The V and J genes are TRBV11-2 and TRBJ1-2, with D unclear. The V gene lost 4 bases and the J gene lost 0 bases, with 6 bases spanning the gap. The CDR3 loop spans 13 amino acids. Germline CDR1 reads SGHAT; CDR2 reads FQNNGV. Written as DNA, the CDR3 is TGTGCCAGCAGCTCCGACCCTAACTATGGCTACACCTTC. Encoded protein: CASSSDPNYGYTF.

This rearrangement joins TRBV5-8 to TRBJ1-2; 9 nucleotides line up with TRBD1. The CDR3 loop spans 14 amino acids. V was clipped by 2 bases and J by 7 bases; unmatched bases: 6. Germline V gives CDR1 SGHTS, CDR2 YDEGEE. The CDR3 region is CASSLEQGARGYTF. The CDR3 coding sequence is TGTGCCAGCAGCTTAGAACAGGGGGCGCGTGGCTACACCTTC.

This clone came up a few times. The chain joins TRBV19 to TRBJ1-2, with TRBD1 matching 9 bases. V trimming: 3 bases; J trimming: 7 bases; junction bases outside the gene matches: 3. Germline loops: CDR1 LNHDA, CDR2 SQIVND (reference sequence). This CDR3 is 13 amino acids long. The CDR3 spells CASSMGQGPGYTF. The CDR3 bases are TGTGCCAGTAGTATGGGACAGGGACCTGGCTACACCTTC.

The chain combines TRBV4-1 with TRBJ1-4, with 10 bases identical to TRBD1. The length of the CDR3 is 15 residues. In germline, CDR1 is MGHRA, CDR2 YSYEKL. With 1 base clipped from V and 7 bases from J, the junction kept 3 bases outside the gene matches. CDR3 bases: TGCGCCAGCAGCCAAGGGGACAGGGGTATTGAAAAACTGTTTTTT. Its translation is CASSQGDRGIEKLFF.

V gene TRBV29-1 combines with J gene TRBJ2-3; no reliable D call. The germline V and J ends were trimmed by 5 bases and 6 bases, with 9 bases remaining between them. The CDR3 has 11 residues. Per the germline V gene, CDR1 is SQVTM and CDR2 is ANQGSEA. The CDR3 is CSVQVGDTQYF. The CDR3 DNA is TGCAGCGTTCAGGTTGGGGATACGCAGTATTTT.

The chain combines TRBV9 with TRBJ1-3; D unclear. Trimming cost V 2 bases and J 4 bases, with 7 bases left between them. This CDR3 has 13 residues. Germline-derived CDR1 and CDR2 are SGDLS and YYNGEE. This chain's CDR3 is CASSVGGGNTIYF. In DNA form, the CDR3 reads TGTGCCAGCAGCGTGGGTGGGGGAAACACCATATATTTT.

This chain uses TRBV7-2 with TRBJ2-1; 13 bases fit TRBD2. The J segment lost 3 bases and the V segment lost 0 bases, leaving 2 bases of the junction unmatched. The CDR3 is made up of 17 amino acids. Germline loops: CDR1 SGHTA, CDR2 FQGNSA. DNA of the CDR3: TGTGCCAGCAGCTTAGCGGGACTAGCGGGATACTACAATGAGCAGTTCTTC. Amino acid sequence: CASSLAGLAGYYNEQFF.

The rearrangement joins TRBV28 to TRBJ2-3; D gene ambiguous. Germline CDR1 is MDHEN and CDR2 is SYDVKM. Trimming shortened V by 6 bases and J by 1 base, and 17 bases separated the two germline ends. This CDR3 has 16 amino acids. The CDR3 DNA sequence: TGTGCCAGCAGCTCGCGGCTTGAGTTGGGCACAGATACGCAGTATTTT. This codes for CASSSRLELGTDTQYF.

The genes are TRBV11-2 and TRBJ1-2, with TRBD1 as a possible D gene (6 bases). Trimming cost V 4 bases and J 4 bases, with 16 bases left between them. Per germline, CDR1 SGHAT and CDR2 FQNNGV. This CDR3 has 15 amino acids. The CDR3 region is CASSSVRQDGYGYTF. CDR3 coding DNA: TGTGCCAGCAGCTCGGTTCGACAGGACGGCTATGGCTACACCTTC.

Here the CDR3 reads CSVQGTDTQYF. For the CDR3, the DNA is TGCAGCGTCCAGGGCACAGATACGCAGTATTTT. The rearrangement links TRBV29-1 to TRBJ2-3, with D uncertain. CDR1 is SQVTM, CDR2 ANQGSEA, per germline. The V end lost 6 bases, the J end lost 1 base, and 5 bases lay between the germline ends. CDR3 size: 11 residues.

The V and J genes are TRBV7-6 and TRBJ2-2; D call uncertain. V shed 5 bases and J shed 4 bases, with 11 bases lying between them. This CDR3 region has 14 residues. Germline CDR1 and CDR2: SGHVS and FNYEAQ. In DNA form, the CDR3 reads TGTGCCAGCAGCCTTTGGACCGGCACCGGGGAGCTGTTTTTT. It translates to CASSLWTGTGELFF. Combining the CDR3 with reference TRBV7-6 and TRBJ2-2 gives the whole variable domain GAGVSQSPRYKVTKRGQDVALRCDPISGHVSLYWYRQALGQGPEFLTYFNYEAQQDKSGLPNDRFSAERPEGSISTLTIQRTEQRDSAMYRCASSLWTGTGELFFGEGSRLTVL.